Shown below are 26 T cell receptor beta chains from a single sample sequenced in a study of shared clonotypes between healthy human individuals. Some clones are missing from TCRdb's copy, which holds only in-frame ones; the method was immunoSEQ multiplex PCR. The data show about 1.1 million clones, with about 80% seen just once and approximately 0.9% held by the top ten. What was sequenced was memory CD4+ T cells from PBMCs. Described subset: CD45RA-negative fraction. These receptors came from a man between 18 and 35 years old in good health. Some clones in this sample may be carry-over from other donors' samples.

The gene calls are TRBV10-3 and TRBJ2-1; TRBD2 matches at 10 bases. Trimming cost V 6 bases and J 1 base; bases outside gene matches: 9. CDR1 and CDR2 (germline): ENHRY, SYGVKD. The CDR3 totals 17 residues. The CDR3 protein is CAISNRLGLASYNEQFF. Here the CDR3 DNA reads TGTGCCATCAGCAATAGGTTGGGACTAGCGTCCTACAATGAGCAGTTCTTC.

This chain links TRBV4-1 with TRBJ2-7, with TRBD1 identical over 8 bases. The CDR3 spans 16 residues. V gave up 2 bases and J gave up 1 base; unmatched junction bases: 7. Per the germline V gene, CDR1 is MGHRA and CDR2 is YSYEKL. CDR3 in amino acids: CASSQRGQGDSYEQYF. CDR3 DNA: TGCGCCAGCAGCCAACGCGGACAGGGCGATTCCTACGAGCAGTACTTC.

The CDR3: CASSLTMGYTF. The DNA of the CDR3 is TGTGCCAGCAGTTTAACTATGGGCTACACCTTC. The V gene is TRBV28, the J gene TRBJ1-2; D ambiguous. CDR3 size: 11 residues. V was shortened by 2 bases and J by 8 bases, with 6 bases between the two germline ends. Germline V lookup: CDR1 MDHEN, CDR2 SYDVKM.

The V gene is TRBV27, the J gene TRBJ1-2; D may be TRBD1 (6 bases). The CDR3 length is 13 residues. In germline, CDR1 is MNHEY, CDR2 SMNVEV (reference sequence). V gave up 2 bases and J gave up 6 bases, with 10 bases separating them. Here the CDR3 DNA reads TGTGCCAGCAGTTTACGGCCAGGGGATGGCTACACCTTC. It specifies CASSLRPGDGYTF.

The chain joins TRBV7-9 to TRBJ1-2, with TRBD1 matching 12 bases. Germline loops: CDR1 SEHNR, CDR2 FQNEAQ (reference sequence). This CDR3 comprises 17 residues. V lost 5 bases and J lost 7; bases outside the gene matches: 14. The CDR3 spells CASSPGTGGGTIGGYTF. In DNA form, the CDR3 reads TGTGCCAGCAGCCCAGGGACAGGGGGCGGAACGATCGGTGGCTACACCTTC. The full variable domain, rest sourced from reference TRBV7-9 and TRBJ1-2, is DTGVSQNPRHKITKRGQNVTFRCDPISEHNRLYWYRQTLGQGPEFLTYFQNEAQLEKSRLLSDRFSAERPKGSFSTLEIQRTEQGDSAMYLCASSPGTGGGTIGGYTFGSGTRLTVV.

The chain has TRBV9 and TRBJ2-3; maybe TRBD1 (5 bases). Trimming took 3 bases from V and 0 from J, leaving 23 bases between them. Germline loops: CDR1 SGDLS, CDR2 YYNGEE. This CDR3 has 19 amino acids. DNA for the CDR3: TGTGCCAGCAGCGAGCAGCCTTGGGAACAGGTCCCTAGCACAGATACGCAGTATTTT. Its translation: CASSEQPWEQVPSTDTQYF. Together with reference TRBV9 and TRBJ2-3, the CDR3 gives the full variable domain: DSGVTQTPKHLITATGQRVTLRCSPRSGDLSVYWYQQSLDQGLQFLIQYYNGEERAKGNILERFSAQQFPDLHSELNLSSLELGDSALYFCASSEQPWEQVPSTDTQYFGPGTRLTVL.

The CDR3 nucleotides read TGTGCCAGTAGCCCCGTCCCCTTCGAGCAGTACTTC. The encoded protein is CASSPVPFEQYF. V is TRBV19 and J is TRBJ2-7, with D unclear. Germline CDR1 and CDR2: LNHDA and SQIVND (reference sequence). The ends were cut back, 6 bases at V and 6 bases at J, with 12 bases in the middle. The CDR3 loop spans 12 amino acids.

V usage is TRBV4-2 and J usage is TRBJ1-5, with a tentative D call TRBD1 (6 bases). V lost 5 bases and J lost 0, with 20 bases in between. Germline-derived CDR1 and CDR2 are LGHNA and YNFKEQ. The CDR3 covers 18 residues. The CDR3 nucleotides read TGTGCCAGCAGCGTTAAAAACTGGAACAGGGATAGCAATCAGCCCCAGCATTTT. Protein sequence: CASSVKNWNRDSNQPQHF.

This clone was recorded only once. Different DNA sequences within this sample yield the same CDR3. The chain is built from TRBV5-1 and TRBJ2-6; tentatively, D is TRBD1 (6 bases). In germline, CDR1 is SGHRS, CDR2 YFSETQ. The CDR3 sequence is 16 residues long. Trimming removed 3 bases at V and 0 bases at J, with 10 bases between. The CDR3 protein is CASSSDRTSGANVLTF. In DNA form, the CDR3 reads TGCGCCAGCAGCTCGGACAGAACCTCTGGGGCCAACGTCCTGACTTTC.

The chain links TRBV5-4 to TRBJ1-2; D gene unclear. The CDR3 has 13 residues. CDR1 and CDR2 (germline): SGHNT, YYREEE (reference sequence). V was clipped by 4 bases and J by 3 bases, with 10 bases between them. The CDR3 region has the DNA TGTGCCAGCAGCACGACGGGAGACTATGGCTACACCTTC. Protein sequence: CASSTTGDYGYTF.

V gene TRBV7-3 combines with J gene TRBJ2-3, with D possibly being TRBD1 (5 bases). The CDR3 totals 15 residues. With 1 base removed from V and 3 bases from J, the gap between germline ends came to 11 bases. Germline V CDR1 and CDR2: SGHTA, FQGTGA. The CDR3 DNA reads as TGTGCCAGCAGCTTAAGCAGTCCAGGGACAGATACGCAGTATTTT. This sequence encodes CASSLSSPGTDTQYF.

The J gene is TRBJ2-1, the V gene TRBV5-1, with 13 bases that match TRBD2. CDR3 length: 19 amino acids. V trimming: 0 bases; J trimming: 7 bases; junction bases outside the gene matches: 13. The V gene's germline CDR1 is SGHRS and CDR2 YFSETQ. The CDR3 loop reads CASSLVLLAGGPQINEQFF. DNA of the CDR3: TGCGCCAGCAGCTTGGTACTACTAGCGGGAGGGCCTCAGATAAATGAGCAGTTCTTC.

The gene calls are TRBV9 and TRBJ2-1; D gene unclear. The CDR3 covers 16 residues. Germline CDR1 SGDLS, CDR2 YYNGEE. With 0 bases removed from V and 2 bases from J, the gap between germline ends came to 12 bases. The CDR3 reads CASSVAGSVTYNEQFF. As DNA, the CDR3 is TGTGCCAGCAGCGTAGCAGGCTCCGTTACCTACAATGAGCAGTTCTTC.

J is TRBJ1-2 and V is TRBV5-6; 7 nucleotides match TRBD1. The CDR3 spans 14 residues. V shed 1 base and J 1 base; nucleotides not matched to a gene: 1. Germline values: CDR1 SGHDT, CDR2 YYEEEE. This chain's CDR3 is CASSLTGVNYGYTF. The CDR3, as DNA: TGTGCCAGCAGCTTGACAGGGGTTAACTATGGCTACACCTTC.

This clone turned up a few times. The rearrangement links TRBV5-1 to TRBJ1-4; 8 positions match TRBD1. This CDR3 contains 15 residues. Per the germline V gene, CDR1 is SGHRS and CDR2 is YFSETQ. With 3 bases clipped from V and 3 bases from J, the junction kept 4 bases outside the gene matches. CDR3 coding DNA: TGCGCCAGCAGCTCCCAGGGGGCAGCTAATGAAAAACTGTTTTTT. It yields the protein CASSSQGAANEKLFF.

V usage is TRBV27 and J usage is TRBJ1-1; 7 bases are a match to TRBD1. J was trimmed by 8 bases and V by 6 bases; bases with no gene match: 15. Germline assignment: CDR1 MNHEY and CDR2 SMNVEV (reference sequence). This CDR3 has 15 residues. The CDR3 bases are TGTGCCAGCAGGAAGGGGACAGCCAACAGTGAGGAAGCTTTCTTT. It encodes CASRKGTANSEEAFF.

CDR3 residues: CASRRTRGADTQYF. CDR3 nucleotide sequence: TGTGCCAGTAGAAGGACCCGAGGGGCAGATACGCAGTATTTT. This chain joins TRBV19 and TRBJ2-3; D assignment may be TRBD1 or TRBD2 (5 bases each). Germline V gene data show CDR1 as LNHDA and CDR2 as SQIVND (reference sequence). This CDR3 has 14 amino acids. V shed 6 bases and J shed 4 bases, with 14 bases lying between them.

V usage is TRBV4-1 and J usage is TRBJ1-3, with a possible D match to TRBD1 (5 bases). The CDR3 is made up of 15 amino acids. With 0 bases removed from V and 5 bases from J, the gap between germline ends came to 11 bases. Looked up from germline, CDR1 is MGHRA and CDR2 is YSYEKL. The CDR3 DNA follows: TGCGCCAGCAGCCAAGATGGGGGACGTCGAAACACCATATATTTT. Its protein product is CASSQDGGRRNTIYF.

V gene TRBV28 combines with J gene TRBJ1-2, with 11 bases that match TRBD1. CDR1 is MDHEN, CDR2 SYDVKM, per germline. Losses at the gene ends were 3 bases for V and 5 bases for J; bases not matched to a gene: 8. This CDR3 is 16 amino acids long. The CDR3 bases are TGTGCCAGCAGTTTCCGCCAGGGACAGGGGGGATATGGCTACACCTTC. It is translated as CASSFRQGQGGYGYTF.

The genes are TRBV19 and TRBJ2-1; 7 bases match TRBD2. The junction had 6 bases not matched to a gene; V was cut back by 5 bases and J by 8 bases. This CDR3 is 13 amino acids long. Germline CDR1 LNHDA, CDR2 SQIVND (reference sequence). CDR3 residues: CASSRSGLHEQFF. For the CDR3, the DNA is TGTGCCAGTAGTCGTAGCGGGTTACATGAGCAGTTCTTC. The full variable domain, completed using reference TRBV19 and TRBJ2-1, is DGGITQSPKYLFRKEGQNVTLSCEQNLNHDAMYWYRQDPGQGLRLIYYSQIVNDFQKGDIAEGYSVSREKKESFPLTVTSAQKNPTAFYLCASSRSGLHEQFFGPGTRLTVL.

This chain links TRBV29-1 with TRBJ2-2; the match to TRBD2 covers 9 bases. Germline trimming cut 4 bases from V and 2 bases from J; bases unmatched to any gene: 8. The CDR3 is 16 residues long. CDR1 is SQVTM, CDR2 ANQGSEA, per germline. The CDR3 region is CSVGSSGVPNTGELFF. CDR3 DNA sequence: TGCAGCGTTGGTTCTAGCGGGGTCCCCAACACCGGGGAGCTGTTTTTT.

The V call is TRBV30, the J call TRBJ2-1; D uncertain. The germline V gene encodes CDR1 GTSNPN and CDR2 SVGIG (reference sequence). The CDR3 has 14 residues. Trimming took 2 bases from V and 0 from J, leaving 8 bases between them. The CDR3 here is CAWSRTGSYNEQFF. The CDR3 DNA is TGTGCCTGGAGTCGGACGGGCTCCTACAATGAGCAGTTCTTC.

Written as DNA, the CDR3 is TGTGCATCCGGGACCGTAGCAAATCAGCCCCAGCATTTT. Amino acids: CASGTVANQPQHF. J is TRBJ1-5 and V is TRBV18; D is perhaps TRBD1 (5 bases). CDR3 length: 13 residues. The germline CDR1 and CDR2 sequences are KGHSH and LQKENI.

The chain links TRBV19 to TRBJ2-4; tentatively, D is TRBD1 or TRBD2 (5 bases each). Germline V CDR1 and CDR2: LNHDA, SQIVND (reference sequence). The CDR3 has 18 residues. Trimming shortened V by 5 bases and J by 0 bases, and 20 bases separated the two germline ends. The chain's CDR3 is CASSGQRGSLLAKNIQYF. CDR3 DNA sequence: TGTGCCAGTAGTGGCCAACGGGGCAGCTTACTAGCCAAAAACATTCAGTACTTC.

This clone was seen only once. The chain employs TRBV18 and TRBJ1-3; 11 bases are shared with TRBD1. CDR1 and CDR2 from the germline V gene are KGHSH and LQKENI. V lost 5 bases and J lost 4; bases outside the gene matches: 4. The CDR3 sequence is 15 residues long. In nucleotides, the CDR3 is TGTGCCAGCTCAGGACAGGGGGCGACCGGAAACACCATATATTTT. Encoded protein: CASSGQGATGNTIYF. The full variable domain, with the rest looked up from reference TRBV18 and TRBJ1-3, is NAGVMQNPRHLVRRRGQEARLRCSPMKGHSHVYWYRQLPEEGLKFMVYLQKENIIDESGMPKERFSAEFPKEGPSILRIQQVVRGDSAAYFCASSGQGATGNTIYFGEGSWLTVV.

This clone was found a few times. The V and J genes are TRBV6-1 and TRBJ1-1; the D gene is possibly TRBD1 (5 bases). This CDR3 comprises 14 residues. Germline loops: CDR1 MNHNS, CDR2 SASEGT. The ends were cut back, 6 bases at V and 5 bases at J, with 16 bases in the middle. CDR3 sequence reads: CASSSRGVSTEAFF. CDR3 nucleotides: TGTGCCAGCAGCAGCCGAGGGGTCTCAACTGAAGCTTTCTTT.